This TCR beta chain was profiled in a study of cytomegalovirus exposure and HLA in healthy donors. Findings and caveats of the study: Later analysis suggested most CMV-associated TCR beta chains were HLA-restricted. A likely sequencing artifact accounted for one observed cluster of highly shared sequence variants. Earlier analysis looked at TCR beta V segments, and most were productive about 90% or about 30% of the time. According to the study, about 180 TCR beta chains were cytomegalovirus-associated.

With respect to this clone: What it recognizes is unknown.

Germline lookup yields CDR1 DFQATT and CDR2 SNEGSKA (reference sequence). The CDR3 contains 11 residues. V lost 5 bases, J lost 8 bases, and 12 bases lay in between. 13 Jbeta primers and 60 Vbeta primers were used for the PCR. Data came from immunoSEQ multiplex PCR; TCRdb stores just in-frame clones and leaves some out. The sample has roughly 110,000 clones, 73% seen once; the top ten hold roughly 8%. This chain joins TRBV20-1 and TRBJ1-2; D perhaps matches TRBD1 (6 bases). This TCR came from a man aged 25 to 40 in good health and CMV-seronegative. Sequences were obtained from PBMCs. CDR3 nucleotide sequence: TGCAGTGCTGGGGGCCCGGGGGGCTACACCTTC. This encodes CSAGGPGGYTF.